This is a list of T cell receptor beta chains from one sample in a study of monozygotic twins with inflammatory bowel disease. Using the 5' RACE reads, TCRdb records one entry per CDR3 protein without DNA. The repertoire shows approximately 420,000 distinct CDR3 sequences; the top ten hold less than 2.5%. What was sequenced was blood. The source of these receptors is a human donor with ulcerative colitis or Crohn's disease, or a healthy co-twin of an affected twin (not recorded which). CDR3s include the opening cysteine and the closing phenylalanine or tryptophan.

TRBV29-1,TRBJ2-3,CSVSGGFGTDTQYF
TRBV7-6,TRBJ1-1,CASSSGHKGRTEAFF
TRBV20-1,TRBJ1-6,CSATPGQGAGNSPLHF
TRBV27,TRBJ2-1,CASSRDQQSSYNEQFF
TRBV3-1,TRBJ2-2,CASSQGQLNTGELFF
TRBV30,TRBJ2-6,CAWRARGRSGANVLTF
TRBV20-1,TRBJ1-2,CSADGPDGYTF
TRBV4-2,TRBJ2-3,CASSQGAGTTSTDTQYF
TRBV27,TRBJ2-1,CASSLRAGSQQFF
TRBV30,TRBJ1-5,CAWRSATSSRGNQPQHF
TRBV11-1,TRBJ2-1,CASSLAGLAGAFSYNEQFF
TRBV6-4,TRBJ2-5,CASSEFLDSETQYF
TRBV6-1,TRBJ1-5,CASSPELGTLNQPQHF
TRBV7-6,TRBJ2-3,CASSTSIRQGASRTDTQYF
TRBV9,TRBJ2-5,CASSEGLAVGTQYF
TRBV20-1,TRBJ1-1,CSASTVMNTEAFF
TRBV3-1,TRBJ2-1,CASSQDGRNEQFF
TRBV11-2,TRBJ2-1,CASSSSRTSGRAYNEQFF
TRBV27,TRBJ2-5,CASSLGTGGAGAQYF
TRBV2,TRBJ2-5,CASSEEDSRQETQYF
TRBV9,TRBJ2-5,CASSVTSGGKETQYF
TRBV5-6,TRBJ2-7,CASGWAYEQYF
TRBV28,TRBJ2-7,CASSPPGRLAGDSYEQYF
TRBV5-1,TRBJ1-1,CASRTGEGNTEAFF
TRBV7-2,TRBJ1-5,CASSLRAGGNQPQHF
TRBV3-1,TRBJ2-3,CASSQSPGTSGDTQYF
TRBV28,TRBJ1-1,CASRPDRVNTEAFF
TRBV30,TRBJ2-2,CAWSPAGELFF
TRBV5-1,TRBJ2-1,CASSLTSRYEQFF
TRBV7-3,TRBJ2-3,CTSSSGVSTDTQYF
TRBV20-1,TRBJ1-2,CSATRTGRYGYTF
TRBV5-1,TRBJ1-1,CARSWLGGNTEAFF
TRBV7-2,TRBJ1-1,CASSLGGQPTEAFF
TRBV4-3,TRBJ2-3,CASSRGGEVVDTQYF
TRBV5-1,TRBJ2-1,CASSKPESRNEQFF
TRBV20-1,TRBJ1-1,CSARDGRQAMNTEAFF
TRBV7-2,TRBJ2-7,CASSLAWATAYEQYF